Detailed here is one T cell receptor (beta chain). Its antigen is currently unknown. Ahead of sequencing, the ViraFEST assay grew antigen-specific CD4+ T cells using viral peptide pools. Cultured cells yielded isolated CD4+ T cells after about ten days. Nucleocapsid antibodies stayed negative before and after vaccination, showing no earlier SARS-CoV-2 infection. Only in-frame clones appear in the TCRdb table, and some are missing; sequencing was by immunoSEQ multiplex PCR. The top ten clones hold approximately 3% of a sample with some 69,000 clones, roughly three quarters of them seen once. These data belong to a study of vaccination effects on CD4 cells after COVID-19. General study results and limits: In vaccinees who were healthy, merely 1 out of 255 vaccine-induced clones cross-reacted with common cold coronaviruses.

Looked up from germline, CDR1 is SGHTA and CDR2 is FQGNSA. The CDR3 has 14 residues. V shed 5 bases and J shed 2 bases, with 10 bases lying between them. This sample comprised CD4+ T cells from PBMCs cultured with HCoV-NL63 spike peptides, obtained before COVID-19 vaccination. This TCR was sampled from a human donor who received a COVID-19 vaccine. The rearrangement uses TRBV7-2 and TRBJ1-3, with D tentatively TRBD1 (5 bases). CDR3 residues: CASSRGGPGNTIYF. The CDR3 DNA is TGTGCCAGCAGCCGGGGGGGACCTGGAAACACCATATATTTT. Supplemented by reference TRBV7-2 and TRBJ1-3, the full variable domain reads GAGVSQSPSNKVTEKGKDVELRCDPISGHTALYWYRQSLGQGLEFLIYFQGNSAPDKSGLPSDRFSAERTGGSVSTLTIQRTQQEDSAVYLCASSRGGPGNTIYFGEGSWLTVV.